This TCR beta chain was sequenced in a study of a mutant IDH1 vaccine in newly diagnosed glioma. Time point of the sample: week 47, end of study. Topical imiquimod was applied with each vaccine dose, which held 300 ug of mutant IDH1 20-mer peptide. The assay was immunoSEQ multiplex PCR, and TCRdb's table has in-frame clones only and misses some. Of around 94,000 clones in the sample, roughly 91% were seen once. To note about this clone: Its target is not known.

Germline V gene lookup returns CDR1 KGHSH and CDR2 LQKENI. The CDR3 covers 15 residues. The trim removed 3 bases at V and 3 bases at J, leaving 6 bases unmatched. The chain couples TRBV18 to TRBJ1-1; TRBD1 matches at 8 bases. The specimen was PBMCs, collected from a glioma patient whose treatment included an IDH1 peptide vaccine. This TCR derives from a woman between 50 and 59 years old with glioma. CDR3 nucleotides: TGTGCCAGCTCACCGACAGGGGCGGGGGACACTGAAGCTTTCTTT. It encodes CASSPTGAGDTEAFF.